Below, one T cell receptor (beta chain) is given with its context. This clonotype has at least ten counts. Its antigen has not been determined. No clone much larger than this one lies a single base away; base qualities are absent. Taken from the germline V gene, the CDR1 and CDR2 loops are SNHLY and FYNNEI. The CDR3 covers 14 residues, taking in both the cysteine and the phenylalanine. The sequence is cut down to CDR3 DNA, 42 bases in frame from base 1. V drops 7 bases and J drops 8 bases, leaving 17 bases in between. The run used an Illumina HiSeq 2000. TCR beta chain libraries were generated by multiplex PCR amplification. The amplified TCR beta chain products were analyzed by high-throughput sequencing. Starting from the raw public reads, TCRdb applied fastp trimming at Q25, assembled clones with MiXCR and retained in-frame beta chains. Here each entry gathers all rows of one CDR3 protein and keeps the most common genes and DNA. Present in this sample are some 170,000 distinct CDR3 sequences, roughly 35% of which were seen just once. About 4.1% of the sample is held by the ten biggest clonotypes.

Lymph node samples were obtained from the axillary draining lymph nodes of breast cancer patients. The data were taken from a study of breast tumors, draining lymph nodes, adjacent tissues (TCRdb year 2016). Some background on the complete study: In breast cancer patients, the study compared the TCR beta repertoires of tumor, adjacent nontumor tissue and axillary lymph nodes. The study aimed to assess the relationships and possible T-cell exchange between tumor, surrounding tissue and draining lymph node repertoires in human breast cancer. The paper as a whole reports these results and caveats: Tumor and nontumor tissue repertoires were significantly more similar in luminal-like than in basal-like breast cancer. The data were considered consistent with most tumor T cells being derived from the lymph node and subsequently expanding within tumor tissue. Tumors showed preferential V and J gene usage, and their T-cell repertoire diversity fell below that of lymph nodes yet above that of nontumor tissue. Rather than being directly demonstrated, the conclusion that tumor T cells originate in lymph nodes was presented as consistent with a hypothesis.

This receptor was taken from a female donor with breast cancer. Some clones in this sample may be carry-over from other donors' samples. The chain couples TRBV2 to TRBJ1-4, with the D segment identity uncertain. Material: axillary lymph node tissue. The DNA is TGTGCCAGCAATGTAGCGGTGGCGCGAGAAAAACTGTTTTTT. This yields the protein CASNVAVAREKLFF.